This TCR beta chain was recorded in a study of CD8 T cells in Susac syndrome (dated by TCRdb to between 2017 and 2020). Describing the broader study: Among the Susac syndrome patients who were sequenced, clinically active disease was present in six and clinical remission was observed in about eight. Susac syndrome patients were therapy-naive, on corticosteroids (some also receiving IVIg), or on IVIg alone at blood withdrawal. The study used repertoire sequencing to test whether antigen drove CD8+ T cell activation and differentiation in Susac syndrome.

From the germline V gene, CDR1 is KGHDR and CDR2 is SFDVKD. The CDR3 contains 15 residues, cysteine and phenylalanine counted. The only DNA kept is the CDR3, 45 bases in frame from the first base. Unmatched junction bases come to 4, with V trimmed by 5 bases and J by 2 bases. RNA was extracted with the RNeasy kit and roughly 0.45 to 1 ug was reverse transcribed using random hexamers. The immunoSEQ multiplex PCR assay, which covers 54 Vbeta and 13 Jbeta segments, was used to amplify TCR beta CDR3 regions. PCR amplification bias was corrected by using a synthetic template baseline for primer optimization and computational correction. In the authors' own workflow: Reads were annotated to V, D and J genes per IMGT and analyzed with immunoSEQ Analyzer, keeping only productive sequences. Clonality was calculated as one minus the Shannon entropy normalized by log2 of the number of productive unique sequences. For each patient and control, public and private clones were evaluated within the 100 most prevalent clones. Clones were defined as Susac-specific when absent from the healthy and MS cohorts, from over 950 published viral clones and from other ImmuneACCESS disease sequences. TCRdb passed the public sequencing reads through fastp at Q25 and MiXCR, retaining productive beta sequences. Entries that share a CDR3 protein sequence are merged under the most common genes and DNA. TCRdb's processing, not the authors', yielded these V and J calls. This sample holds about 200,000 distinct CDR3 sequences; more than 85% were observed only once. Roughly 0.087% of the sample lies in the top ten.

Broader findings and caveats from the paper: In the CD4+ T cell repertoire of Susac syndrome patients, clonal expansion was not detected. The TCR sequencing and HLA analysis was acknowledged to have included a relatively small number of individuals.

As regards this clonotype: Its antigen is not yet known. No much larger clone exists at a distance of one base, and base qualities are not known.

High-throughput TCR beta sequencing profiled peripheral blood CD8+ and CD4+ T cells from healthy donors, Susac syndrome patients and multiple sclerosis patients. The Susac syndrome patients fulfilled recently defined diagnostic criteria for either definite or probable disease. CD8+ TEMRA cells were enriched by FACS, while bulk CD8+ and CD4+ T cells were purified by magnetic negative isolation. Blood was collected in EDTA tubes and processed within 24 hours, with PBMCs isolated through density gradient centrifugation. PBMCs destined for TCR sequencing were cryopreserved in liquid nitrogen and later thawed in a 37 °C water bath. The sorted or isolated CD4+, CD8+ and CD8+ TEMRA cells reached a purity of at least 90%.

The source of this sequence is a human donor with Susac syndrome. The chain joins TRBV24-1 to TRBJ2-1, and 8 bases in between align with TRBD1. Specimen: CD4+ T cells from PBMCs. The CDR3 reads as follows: CATSVGQGAYNEQFF. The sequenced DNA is TGTGCCACCAGTGTAGGACAGGGTGCCTACAATGAGCAGTTCTTC.